The 7 T cell receptor beta chains below come from one sample, sequenced in a study of cytomegalovirus exposure and HLA in healthy donors. The PCR ran on 60 Vbeta and 13 Jbeta primers. The table came from immunoSEQ multiplex PCR; TCRdb's copy has only in-frame clones and leaves some out. The top ten clones hold around 2.3% of a sample with about 250,000 clones, around two thirds of them seen once. Sequencing was done on a sample of PBMCs. Receptors originate from a female donor in good health and CMV-seronegative.

CDR3 nucleotide sequence: TGTGCCATCAGTGAGACCTCCTACAGCTCTGGGGCCAACGTCCTGACTTTC. This translates into CAISETSYSSGANVLTF. The rearrangement joins TRBV10-3 to TRBJ2-6; D is unresolved. V lost 2 bases, J lost 0 bases, and 11 bases lay in between. CDR1 is ENHRY and CDR2 is SYGVKD in the germline V gene. CDR3 length: 17 amino acids.

The sample holds a few counts of this clone. The rearrangement joins TRBV7-2 to TRBJ1-2; TRBD1 matches 7 bases. Germline CDR1 is SGHTA and CDR2 is FQGNSA. V was pared by 5 bases and J by 1 base, with 4 bases of the junction left unmatched. CDR3 size: 14 residues. The chain's CDR3 is CASSRQGGNYGYTF. CDR3 DNA sequence: TGTGCCAGCAGCCGACAGGGTGGTAACTATGGCTACACCTTC.

The chain joins TRBV5-1 to TRBJ2-2; 8 bases fit TRBD2. Germline values: CDR1 SGHRS, CDR2 YFSETQ. The CDR3 is 16 amino acids. V dropped 0 bases and J dropped 3; count of bases not matched to a gene: 4. CDR3 DNA sequence: TGCGCCAGCAGCTTGGTAGCGGGGTTCGACACCGGGGAGCTGTTTTTT. It encodes CASSLVAGFDTGELFF.

The rearrangement joins TRBV5-1 to TRBJ2-3; 14 nucleotides agree with TRBD2. The CDR3 length is 17 residues. J lost 4 bases, V lost 4 bases, and 8 bases had no gene match. CDR1 and CDR2 from the germline V gene are SGHRS and YFSETQ. Written as DNA, the CDR3 is TGCGCCAGCAGCCCGGTCCGACTAGCGGGAGGGGCAGATACGCAGTATTTT. As protein: CASSPVRLAGGADTQYF.

The rearrangement uses TRBV19 and TRBJ2-1; 12 nucleotides agree with TRBD1. The germline CDR1 and CDR2 sequences are LNHDA and SQIVND (reference sequence). The CDR3 has 15 residues. The J segment lost 7 bases and the V segment lost 3 bases, leaving 4 bases of the junction unmatched. CDR3 sequence: CASSMGQGAINEQFF. As DNA, the CDR3 is TGTGCCAGTAGTATGGGACAGGGGGCAATTAATGAGCAGTTCTTC.

The chain joins TRBV6-5 to TRBJ2-1, with D perhaps matching TRBD2 (6 bases). Germline V CDR1 and CDR2: MNHEY, SVGAGI. V was pared by 6 bases and J by 6 bases, with 18 bases between. CDR3 size: 15 residues. Written as DNA, the CDR3 is TGTGCCAGCAGATTTCTCGGGGGAGCTCTCAATGAGCAGTTCTTC. It translates to CASRFLGGALNEQFF.

V gene TRBV27 combines with J gene TRBJ2-1; the match to TRBD2 covers 10 bases. The CDR3 is 15 amino acids. CDR1 MNHEY and CDR2 SMNVEV come from the germline V gene (reference sequence). Trimming cost V 0 bases and J 9 bases; bases outside gene matches: 5. The DNA of the CDR3 is TGTGCCAGCAGTTTATCCCCAAGCGGGAGGGCTGAGCAGTTCTTC. Protein: CASSLSPSGRAEQFF.